Shown below are 30 T cell receptor beta chains from a single sample sequenced in a study of blood T cell repertoires in COVID-19. Assay used: immunoSEQ multiplex PCR; TCRdb lists only in-frame clones, some missing. Seen here are some 30,000 clones, 90% observed once, and the top ten hold 8% to 9%. The specimen sequenced was peripheral blood. All receptors come from a man between 65 and 85 years old with active or convalescent COVID-19.

This clone showed up just once. This chain joins TRBV9 and TRBJ1-1, with D unclear. Germline CDR1 reads SGDLS; CDR2 reads YYNGEE. V lost 2 bases and J lost 5, with 10 bases in between. The CDR3 consists of 13 residues. CDR3 amino acids: CASSVSQATEAFF. The CDR3 DNA is TGTGCCAGCAGCGTTTCCCAGGCAACTGAAGCTTTCTTT.

The rearrangement links TRBV10-3 to TRBJ2-3, with D possibly TRBD1 on 6 matching bases. CDR3 size: 14 residues. The V end was cut by 6 bases, the J end by 2 bases, with 12 bases between. Germline values: CDR1 ENHRY, CDR2 SYGVKD. In DNA, the CDR3 is TGTGCCATCAGGAAGGACAGATACACAGATACGCAGTATTTT. Protein product: CAIRKDRYTDTQYF.

The V gene is TRBV10-3, the J gene TRBJ2-2, with a weak D call TRBD1 (5 bases). The CDR3 length is 15 residues. The germline V and J ends were trimmed by 7 bases and 3 bases, with 15 bases remaining between them. Germline-derived CDR1 and CDR2 are ENHRY and SYGVKD. This CDR3 reads CAIMLALGDTGELFF. CDR3 bases: TGTGCCATCATGCTGGCGCTAGGGGACACCGGGGAGCTGTTTTTT.

The chain's CDR3 is CASSGDSSNTEAFF. CDR3 coding DNA: TGTGCCAGCAGCGGGGACAGTTCGAACACTGAAGCTTTCTTT. The chain joins TRBV7-9 to TRBJ1-1, with 7 bases aligning to TRBD1. CDR1 SEHNR and CDR2 FQNEAQ come from the germline V gene (reference sequence). The CDR3 runs 14 residues. J gave up 1 base and V 5 bases, and 4 bases lay outside the gene matches.

This clone was picked up one time. The CDR3: CASSSGWDRGLDGANVLTF. The DNA of the CDR3 is TGTGCCAGTAGTTCGGGGTGGGACAGGGGGCTTGATGGGGCCAACGTCCTGACTTTC. The chain carries TRBV19 and TRBJ2-6; TRBD1 aligns across 12 bases. Germline CDR1 is LNHDA and CDR2 is SQIVND (reference sequence). This CDR3 is 19 amino acids long. J was trimmed by 3 bases and V by 5 bases; bases with no gene match: 11.

V and J are TRBV6-5 and TRBJ1-2; the match to TRBD1 covers 7 bases. The germline V gene encodes CDR1 MNHEY and CDR2 SVGAGI. The V segment lost 7 bases and the J segment 7 bases; nucleotides outside the gene matches: 9. This CDR3 spans 13 amino acids. CDR3 amino acids: CASTDRDVGGYTF. The CDR3 DNA sequence: TGTGCCAGCACCGACAGGGATGTGGGTGGCTACACCTTC.

This clone was recorded only once. This sequence joins TRBV19 and TRBJ2-5; tentatively, D is TRBD2 (6 bases). The CDR3 consists of 15 residues. V was shortened by 1 base and J by 5 bases, with 14 bases between the two germline ends. Germline V gene sequence: CDR1 LNHDA, CDR2 SQIVND (reference sequence). CDR3 region: CASSIVASVGETQYF. In nucleotides, the CDR3 is TGTGCCAGTAGTATAGTAGCTAGCGTAGGGGAGACCCAGTACTTC.

This chain connects TRBV7-9 to TRBJ1-6; no clear D gene. Germline V lookup: CDR1 SEHNR, CDR2 FQNEAQ (reference sequence). V lost 3 bases to trimming and J lost 8 bases, with 5 bases between them. CDR3 length: 12 residues. Here the CDR3 DNA reads TGTGCCAGCAGCTTGGAGTATTCACCCCTCCACTTT. This gives the protein CASSLEYSPLHF.

The V and J genes are TRBV19 and TRBJ1-2, with unresolved D. The V gene's germline CDR1 is LNHDA and CDR2 SQIVND (reference sequence). Trimming removed 8 bases at V and 4 bases at J, with 14 bases between. The CDR3 runs to 13 residues. CDR3 in amino acids: CASQGLTAYGYTF. The CDR3 nucleotides read TGTGCCAGTCAAGGTTTAACAGCCTATGGCTACACCTTC.

This clone was observed a few times. Written as DNA, the CDR3 is TGTGCCAGTAGTGGCGACTCGGCCTCTAGGTATGGCTACACCTTC. Translating gives CASSGDSASRYGYTF. This chain connects TRBV19 to TRBJ1-2; D remains ambiguous. The V gene lost 5 bases and the J gene lost 5 bases, with 18 bases spanning the gap. The CDR3 has 15 amino acids. Germline CDR1 is LNHDA and CDR2 is SQIVND (reference sequence).

The chain carries TRBV5-1 and TRBJ1-1; D remains unclear. The germline V gene has CDR1 SGHRS and CDR2 YFSETQ. The CDR3 runs 15 residues. Trimming cost V 0 bases and J 1 base, with 10 bases left between them. The CDR3 region is CASSLGLVENTEAFF. CDR3 nucleotides: TGCGCCAGCAGCTTGGGACTAGTGGAGAACACTGAAGCTTTCTTT.

The chain is built from TRBV3-1 (or the pseudogene TRBV3-2) and TRBJ1-1; D is ambiguous. Trimming shortened V by 5 bases and J by 2 bases, and 15 bases separated the two germline ends. The CDR3 covers 15 residues. Germline V lookup: CDR1 LGHDT, CDR2 YNNKEL (reference sequence). CDR3 residues: CASSTRVEDNTEAFF. The DNA of the CDR3 is TGTGCCAGCAGCACGCGCGTAGAGGATAACACTGAAGCTTTCTTT.

The V gene is TRBV19, the J gene TRBJ1-5; TRBD1 is a possible D gene (6 bases). V shed 8 bases and J shed 0 bases, with 17 bases lying between them. Looked up from germline, CDR1 is LNHDA and CDR2 is SQIVND (reference sequence). CDR3 length equals 16 residues. CDR3 DNA: TGTGCCAGTTTTGAGGGGGTGGGGTCTAGCAATCAGCCCCAGCATTTT. The encoded protein is CASFEGVGSSNQPQHF.

The rearrangement links TRBV6-2 or TRBV6-3 to TRBJ1-1; 7 bases fit TRBD1. Per the germline V gene, CDR1 is MNHEY and CDR2 is SVGEGT. The CDR3 covers 15 residues. Trimming removed 2 bases from V and 8 bases from J; junction bases left unmatched: 11. CDR3 coding DNA: TGTGCCAGCAGTTACGGTGGTCAGGGGGGTTCGGAAGCTTTCTTT. Translation gives CASSYGGQGGSEAFF.

This chain connects TRBV5-1 to TRBJ2-7, with 7 bases that match TRBD2. Germline V CDR1 and CDR2: SGHRS, YFSETQ. The CDR3 covers 15 residues. The V gene end was trimmed by 5 bases and the J gene end by 0 bases; junction bases not matched to a gene: 8. In nucleotides, the CDR3 is TGCGCCAGCAGTGAAAGGGCGGGGGTCTCCTACGAGCAGTACTTC. It codes for CASSERAGVSYEQYF.

The CDR3 DNA reads as TGTGCCAGCAGCTCCATCGGACAGGCCAAGGAAGGGGCCAACGTCCTGACTTTC. This codes for CASSSIGQAKEGANVLTF. The chain combines TRBV11-2 with TRBJ2-6; 7 positions agree with TRBD1. After removal of 4 bases from V and 4 bases from J, the junction contained 13 bases not matched to a gene. Per the germline V gene, CDR1 is SGHAT and CDR2 is FQNNGV. The CDR3 contains 18 residues.

This sequence joins TRBV4-2 and TRBJ2-6; a possible D gene is TRBD1 (5 bases). CDR1 is LGHNA, CDR2 YNFKEQ, per germline. CDR3 length: 17 residues. Trimming removed 0 bases at V and 4 bases at J, with 13 bases between. The CDR3 region is CASSQDYGAAGANVLTF. As DNA, the CDR3 is TGTGCCAGCAGCCAAGACTATGGGGCGGCAGGGGCCAACGTCCTGACTTTC.

V and J are TRBV5-1 and TRBJ1-1; unclear D gene. The V end lost 1 base, the J end lost 0 bases, and 13 bases lay between the germline ends. The CDR3 sequence is 16 residues long. Germline-derived CDR1 and CDR2 are SGHRS and YFSETQ. CDR3 nucleotides: TGCGCCAGCAGCTTGTTTGGCAGTGCCATGAACACTGAAGCTTTCTTT. It specifies CASSLFGSAMNTEAFF. The complete variable domain, with remaining parts taken from reference TRBV5-1 and TRBJ1-1, reads KAGVTQTPRYLIKTRGQQVTLSCSPISGHRSVSWYQQTPGQGLQFLFEYFSETQRNKGNFPGRFSGRQFSNSRSEMNVSTLELGDSALYLCASSLFGSAMNTEAFFGQGTRLTVV.

The chain employs TRBV27 and TRBJ1-1, with 7 bases that match TRBD1. The V gene end was trimmed by 5 bases and the J gene end by 1 base; junction bases not matched to a gene: 4. The CDR3 spans 14 residues. Germline V gene lookup returns CDR1 MNHEY and CDR2 SMNVEV (reference sequence). The CDR3 DNA reads TGTGCCAGCAGTCGGGACAGAAAGAACACTGAAGCTTTCTTT. This sequence encodes CASSRDRKNTEAFF.

This clone was detected only once. The rearrangement uses TRBV13 and TRBJ2-7; 13 bases line up with TRBD2. This CDR3 region has 16 residues. Looked up from germline, CDR1 is PRHDT and CDR2 is FYEKMQ (reference sequence). Unmatched junction bases numbered 5, after V lost 4 bases and J lost 2 bases. In DNA, the CDR3 is TGTGCCAGCAGCTCAGGACTAGCGGGGGTAACCTACGAGCAGTACTTC. It specifies CASSSGLAGVTYEQYF.

The chain has TRBV19 and TRBJ2-5; perhaps TRBD1 as D (6 bases). The CDR3 is 16 amino acids. CDR1 and CDR2 (germline): LNHDA, SQIVND (reference sequence). The ends were cut back, 5 bases at V and 2 bases at J, with 18 bases in the middle. The CDR3 nucleotides are TGTGCCAGTAGTGGCCCCGGGACACCTAAACAAGAGACCCAGTACTTC. This codes for CASSGPGTPKQETQYF.

V usage is TRBV5-6 and J usage is TRBJ2-3; TRBD1 aligns across 8 bases. Per the germline V gene, CDR1 is SGHDT and CDR2 is YYEEEE. With V trimmed by 4 bases and J by 4 bases, 2 bases remained unmatched. This CDR3 comprises 13 residues. In nucleotides, the CDR3 is TGTGCCAGCAGCAAGGGACAGGCAGATACGCAGTATTTT. Encoded protein: CASSKGQADTQYF.

The chain couples TRBV7-2 to TRBJ1-2; 8 nucleotides match TRBD1. CDR1 SGHTA and CDR2 FQGNSA come from the germline V gene. V lost 5 bases, J lost 8 bases, and 10 bases stayed unmatched. The CDR3 has 14 residues. CDR3 bases: TGTGCCAGCAGCCCAGGACAGGGTTCGGGAGGCTACACCTTC. Amino acid sequence: CASSPGQGSGGYTF. The entire variable domain, with the rest obtained from reference TRBV7-2 and TRBJ1-2, is as follows: GAGVSQSPSNKVTEKGKDVELRCDPISGHTALYWYRQSLGQGLEFLIYFQGNSAPDKSGLPSDRFSAERTGGSVSTLTIQRTQQEDSAVYLCASSPGQGSGGYTFGSGTRLTVV.

The rearrangement joins TRBV18 to TRBJ1-2, with D tentatively TRBD1 (5 bases). The V gene's germline CDR1 is KGHSH and CDR2 LQKENI. The CDR3 extends over 12 amino acids. Trimming left V 5 bases short and J 8 bases short, with 12 bases between. Written as DNA, the CDR3 is TGTGCCAGCTCAACGGGACTTGGGGGCTACACCTTC. Amino acids: CASSTGLGGYTF.

In its sample, this clone was seen once. The chain uses TRBV10-1 and TRBJ1-5; a possible D gene is TRBD1 (6 bases). The CDR3 sequence is 15 residues long. Between the trimmed V and J ends, which lost 7 bases and 7 bases, there was a span of 20 bases. Germline lookup yields CDR1 WNHNN and CDR2 SYGVQD (reference sequence). The CDR3 here is CASISGAPPVQPQHF. The CDR3, as DNA: TGCGCCAGCATATCAGGGGCGCCTCCTGTCCAGCCCCAGCATTTT.

The chain employs TRBV9 and TRBJ2-3, with a possible D match to TRBD2 (5 bases). The germline V gene encodes CDR1 SGDLS and CDR2 YYNGEE. The V gene lost 3 bases and the J gene lost 6 bases, with 11 bases spanning the gap. This CDR3 is 13 amino acids long. The CDR3 here is CASSDRWRDTQYF. In DNA, the CDR3 is TGTGCCAGCAGCGACCGATGGAGGGATACGCAGTATTTT.

V usage is TRBV11-2 and J usage is TRBJ2-3; 10 bases are shared with TRBD2. The ends lost 1 base at V and 2 bases at J; junction bases unmatched: 9. The CDR3 sequence is 18 residues long. Germline V CDR1 and CDR2: SGHAT, FQNNGV. The chain's CDR3 is CASSLGPSGRGNTDTQYF. Here the CDR3 DNA reads TGTGCCAGCAGCTTAGGCCCTAGCGGGAGAGGTAACACAGATACGCAGTATTTT.

V is TRBV6-2 or TRBV6-3 and J is TRBJ1-1; D remains ambiguous. Germline V gene lookup returns CDR1 MNHEY and CDR2 SVGEGT. Trimming removed 6 bases from V and 0 bases from J, with 5 bases in between. The CDR3 loop spans 12 amino acids. CDR3 loop: CASSHMNTEAFF. The CDR3 DNA is TGTGCCAGCAGCCACATGAACACTGAAGCTTTCTTT.

The rearrangement joins TRBV10-3 to TRBJ2-3; TRBD2 agrees at 9 bases. After removal of 7 bases from V and 3 bases from J, the junction contained 5 bases not matched to a gene. The CDR3 runs to 14 residues. The germline V gene has CDR1 ENHRY and CDR2 SYGVKD. The CDR3 spells CAITAGGLTDTQYF. The CDR3 region has the DNA TGTGCCATCACTGCGGGGGGGCTGACAGATACGCAGTATTTT.

This chain connects TRBV6-5 to TRBJ1-6, with D tentatively TRBD1 (6 bases). V dropped 3 bases and J dropped 10 bases, with 10 bases sitting between them. CDR3 size: 13 residues. The germline gives CDR1 MNHEY, CDR2 SVGAGI. The chain's CDR3 is CASSYNRVSPLHF. The CDR3, as DNA: TGTGCCAGCAGTTATAACAGGGTGTCACCCCTCCACTTT.